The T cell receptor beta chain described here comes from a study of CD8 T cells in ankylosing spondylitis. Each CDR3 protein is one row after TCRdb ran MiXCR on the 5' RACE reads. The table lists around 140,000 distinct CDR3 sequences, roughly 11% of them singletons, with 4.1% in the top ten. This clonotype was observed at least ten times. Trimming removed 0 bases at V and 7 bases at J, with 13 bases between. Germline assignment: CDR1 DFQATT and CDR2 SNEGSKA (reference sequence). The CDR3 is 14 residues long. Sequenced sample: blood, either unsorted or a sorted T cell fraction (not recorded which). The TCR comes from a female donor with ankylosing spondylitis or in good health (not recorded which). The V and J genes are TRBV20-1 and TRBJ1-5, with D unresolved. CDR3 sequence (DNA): TGCAGTGCTAGAGATATCCGTGTGGGCCAGCCCCAGCATTTT. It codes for CSARDIRVGQPQHF.